This TCR beta chain was identified during a study of PD-1 and CTLA-4 blockade in melanoma (dated by TCRdb to the early 2020s). Background on the whole study: In patients with melanoma, the researchers looked at the effects of CTLA-4 blockade versus PD-1 blockade on the CD8 T cell response that was melanoma-reactive.

The library was made by the immunoSEQ multiplex PCR assay. As stored in TCRdb, this immuneACCESS dataset retains in-frame rearrangements with V and J assigned. A fraction of the clones does not appear; measured against another copy, unresolved V genes explain less than half of the discrepancy, and the remainder lacks a known reason. The sample records 15,000 to 20,000 clones, over 60% of which are singletons. 15% to 20% of the sample belongs to the ten largest clones. A note on this clone: Its target antigen remains unknown. Nothing much larger sits one base from this clone, and base qualities are not available.

Counted from cysteine to phenylalanine, this CDR3 has 17 amino acids. Only the CDR3 DNA stays, 51 bases, in frame from base 1. The germline V gene provides CDR1 MGHRA and CDR2 YSYEKL. The V end loses 0 bases and the J end loses 4 bases, and a stretch of 16 bases separates them. The sequencing here drew on CD8+ T cells from peripheral blood, taken before anti-PD-1 treatment. The chain joins TRBV4-1 to TRBJ1-5; TRBD1 is a weak D gene call, 5 bases matching. The receptor was derived from a human donor with melanoma. The CDR3 protein: CASSQERGRGLNQPQHF. In nucleotide form, the sequence is TGCGCCAGCAGCCAAGAGCGGGGGAGGGGACTTAATCAGCCCCAGCATTTT.